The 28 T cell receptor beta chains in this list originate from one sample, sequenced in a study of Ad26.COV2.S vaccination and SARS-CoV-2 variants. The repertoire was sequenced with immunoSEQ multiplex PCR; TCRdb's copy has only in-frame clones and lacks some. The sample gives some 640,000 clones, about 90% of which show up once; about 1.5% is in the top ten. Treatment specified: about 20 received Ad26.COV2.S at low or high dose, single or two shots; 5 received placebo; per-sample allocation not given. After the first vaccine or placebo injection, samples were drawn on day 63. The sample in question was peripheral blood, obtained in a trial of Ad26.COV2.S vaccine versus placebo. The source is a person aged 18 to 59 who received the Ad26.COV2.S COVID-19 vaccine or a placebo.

This CDR3 reads CASIAGGPVTGELFF. CDR3 sequence (DNA): TGTGCCAGCATTGCGGGAGGGCCGGTCACCGGGGAGCTGTTTTTT. The chain joins TRBV2 to TRBJ2-2; 9 bases are a match to TRBD2. This CDR3 region has 15 residues. Looked up from germline, CDR1 is SNHLY and CDR2 is FYNNEI. V shed 7 bases and J 4 bases; nucleotides not matched to a gene: 7. Filled out from reference TRBV2 and TRBJ2-2, the complete variable domain reads EPEVTQTPSHQVTQMGQEVILRCVPISNHLYFYWYRQILGQKVEFLVSFYNNEISEKSEIFDDQFSVERPDGSNFTLKIRSTKLEDSAMYFCASIAGGPVTGELFFGEGSRLTVL.

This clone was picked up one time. CDR3 protein: CASSYSGTPNTEAFF. The CDR3, as DNA: TGTGCCAGCAGTTACTCGGGGACACCGAACACTGAAGCTTTCTTT. The chain joins TRBV6-6 to TRBJ1-1; possibly TRBD1 for D (6 bases). This CDR3 is 15 amino acids long. Trimming left V 0 bases short and J 1 base short, with 9 bases between. Per the germline V gene, CDR1 is MNHNY and CDR2 is SVGAGI (reference sequence).

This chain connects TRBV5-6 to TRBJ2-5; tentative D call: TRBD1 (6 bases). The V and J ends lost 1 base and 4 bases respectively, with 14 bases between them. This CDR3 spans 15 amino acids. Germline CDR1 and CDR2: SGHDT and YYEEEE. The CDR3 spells CASSLTGFGSETQYF. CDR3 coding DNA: TGTGCCAGCAGCTTGACAGGGTTTGGGTCAGAGACCCAGTACTTC.

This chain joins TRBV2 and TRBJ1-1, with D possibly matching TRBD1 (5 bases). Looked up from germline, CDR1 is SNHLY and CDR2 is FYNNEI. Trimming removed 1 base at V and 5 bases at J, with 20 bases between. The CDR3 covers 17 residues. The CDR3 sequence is CASSEGRTPAGRTEAFF. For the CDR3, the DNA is TGTGCCAGCAGTGAAGGTCGGACGCCCGCGGGGCGTACTGAAGCTTTCTTT.

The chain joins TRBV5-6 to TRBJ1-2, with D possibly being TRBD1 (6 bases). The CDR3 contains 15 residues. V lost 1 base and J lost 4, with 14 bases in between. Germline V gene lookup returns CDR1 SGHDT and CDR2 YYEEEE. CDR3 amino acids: CASSLNRQVLYGYTF. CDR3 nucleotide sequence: TGTGCCAGCAGCTTGAACCGACAGGTCCTCTATGGCTACACCTTC.

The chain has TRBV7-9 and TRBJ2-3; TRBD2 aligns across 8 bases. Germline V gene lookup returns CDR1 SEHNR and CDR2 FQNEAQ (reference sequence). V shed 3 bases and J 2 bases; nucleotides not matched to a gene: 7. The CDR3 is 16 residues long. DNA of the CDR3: TGTGCCAGCAGCTTGCCACCGGGGGGGGACACAGATACGCAGTATTTT. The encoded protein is CASSLPPGGDTDTQYF. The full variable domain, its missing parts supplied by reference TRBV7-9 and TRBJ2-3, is DTGVSQNPRHKITKRGQNVTFRCDPISEHNRLYWYRQTLGQGPEFLTYFQNEAQLEKSRLLSDRFSAERPKGSFSTLEIQRTEQGDSAMYLCASSLPPGGDTDTQYFGPGTRLTVL.

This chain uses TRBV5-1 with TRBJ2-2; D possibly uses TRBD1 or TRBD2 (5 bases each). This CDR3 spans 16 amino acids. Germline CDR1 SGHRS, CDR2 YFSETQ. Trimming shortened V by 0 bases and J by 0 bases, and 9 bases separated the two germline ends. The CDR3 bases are TGCGCCAGCAGCTTGGGGGACCTTACGAACACCGGGGAGCTGTTTTTT. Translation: CASSLGDLTNTGELFF. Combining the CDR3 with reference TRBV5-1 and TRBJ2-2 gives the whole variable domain KAGVTQTPRYLIKTRGQQVTLSCSPISGHRSVSWYQQTPGQGLQFLFEYFSETQRNKGNFPGRFSGRQFSNSRSEMNVSTLELGDSALYLCASSLGDLTNTGELFFGEGSRLTVL.

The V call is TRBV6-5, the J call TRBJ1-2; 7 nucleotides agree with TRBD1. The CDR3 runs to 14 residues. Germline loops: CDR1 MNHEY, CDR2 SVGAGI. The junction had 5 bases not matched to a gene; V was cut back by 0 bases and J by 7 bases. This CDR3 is CASSYSTGFSGYTF. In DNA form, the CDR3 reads TGTGCCAGCAGTTACTCGACAGGGTTCAGTGGCTACACCTTC.

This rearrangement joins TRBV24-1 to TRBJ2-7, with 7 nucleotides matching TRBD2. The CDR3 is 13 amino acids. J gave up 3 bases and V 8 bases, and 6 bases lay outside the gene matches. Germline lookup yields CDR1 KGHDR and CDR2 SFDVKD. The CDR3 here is CATKQERGYEQYF. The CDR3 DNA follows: TGTGCCACCAAACAGGAGCGGGGCTACGAGCAGTACTTC.

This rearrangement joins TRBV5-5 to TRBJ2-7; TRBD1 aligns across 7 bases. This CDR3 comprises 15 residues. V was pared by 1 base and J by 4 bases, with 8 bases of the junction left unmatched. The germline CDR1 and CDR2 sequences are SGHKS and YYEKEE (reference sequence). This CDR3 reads CASSLRTGDPYEQYF. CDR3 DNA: TGTGCCAGCAGCTTGAGGACAGGTGACCCTTACGAGCAGTACTTC.

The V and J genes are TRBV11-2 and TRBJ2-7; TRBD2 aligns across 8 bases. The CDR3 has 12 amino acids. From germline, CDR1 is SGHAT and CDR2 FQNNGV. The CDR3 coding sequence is TGTGCAACACTAGCGGAGTCCTACGAGCAGTACTTC. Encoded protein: CATLAESYEQYF.

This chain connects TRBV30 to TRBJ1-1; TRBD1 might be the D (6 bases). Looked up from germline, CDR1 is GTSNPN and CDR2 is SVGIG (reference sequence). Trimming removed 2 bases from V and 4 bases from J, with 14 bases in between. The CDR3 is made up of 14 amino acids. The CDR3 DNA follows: TGTGCCTGGAGTTTGACCCAGGGGAGCACTGAAGCTTTCTTT. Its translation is CAWSLTQGSTEAFF.

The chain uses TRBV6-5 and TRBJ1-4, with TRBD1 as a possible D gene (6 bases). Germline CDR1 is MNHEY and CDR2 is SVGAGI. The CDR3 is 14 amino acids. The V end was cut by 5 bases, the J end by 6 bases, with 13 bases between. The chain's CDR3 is CASSRGGAYEKLFF. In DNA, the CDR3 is TGTGCCAGCAGTCGAGGGGGGGCTTATGAAAAACTGTTTTTT.

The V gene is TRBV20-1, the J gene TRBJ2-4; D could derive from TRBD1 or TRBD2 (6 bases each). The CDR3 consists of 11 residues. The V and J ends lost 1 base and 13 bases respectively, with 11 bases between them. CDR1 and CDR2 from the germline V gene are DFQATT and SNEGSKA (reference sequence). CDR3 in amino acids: CSARGGALQYF. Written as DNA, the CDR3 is TGCAGTGCTAGAGGGGGGGCCTTACAGTACTTC.

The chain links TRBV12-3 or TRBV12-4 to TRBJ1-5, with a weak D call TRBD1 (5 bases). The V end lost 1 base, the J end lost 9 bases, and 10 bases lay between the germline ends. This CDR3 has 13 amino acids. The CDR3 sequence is CASSLGGDRPQHF. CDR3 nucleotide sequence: TGTGCCAGCAGTTTAGGAGGGGACCGGCCCCAGCATTTT.

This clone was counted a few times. The CDR3 here is CASSVFSGGEQYF. The CDR3 bases are TGTGCCAGCAGCGTATTTAGCGGAGGAGAGCAGTACTTC. The V and J genes are TRBV9 and TRBJ2-7; D possibly corresponds to TRBD2 (6 bases). The V gene lost 1 base and the J gene lost 7 bases, with 12 bases spanning the gap. CDR3 size: 13 residues. The germline V gene encodes CDR1 SGDLS and CDR2 YYNGEE.

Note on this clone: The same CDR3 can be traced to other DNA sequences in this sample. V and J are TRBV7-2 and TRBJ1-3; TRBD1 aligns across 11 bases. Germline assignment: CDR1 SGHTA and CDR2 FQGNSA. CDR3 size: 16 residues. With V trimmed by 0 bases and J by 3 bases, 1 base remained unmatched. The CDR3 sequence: CASSLAGTGGGNTIYF. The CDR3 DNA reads TGTGCCAGCAGCTTAGCGGGGACAGGGGGTGGAAACACCATATATTTT.

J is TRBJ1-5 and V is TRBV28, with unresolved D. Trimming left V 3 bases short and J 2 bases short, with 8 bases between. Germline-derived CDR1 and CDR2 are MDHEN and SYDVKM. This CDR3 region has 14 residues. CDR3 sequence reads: CASSLAGGNQPQHF. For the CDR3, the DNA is TGTGCCAGCAGTTTGGCCGGGGGCAATCAGCCCCAGCATTTT.

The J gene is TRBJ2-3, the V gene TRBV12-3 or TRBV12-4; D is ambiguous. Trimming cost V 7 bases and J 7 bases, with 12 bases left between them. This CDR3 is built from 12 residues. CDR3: CASTPNRNTQYF. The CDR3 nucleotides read TGTGCCAGCACCCCCAACCGGAATACGCAGTATTTT.

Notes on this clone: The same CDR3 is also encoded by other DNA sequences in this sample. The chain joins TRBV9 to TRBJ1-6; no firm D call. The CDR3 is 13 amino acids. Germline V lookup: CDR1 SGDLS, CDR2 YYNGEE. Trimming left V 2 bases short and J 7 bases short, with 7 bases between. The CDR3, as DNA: TGTGCCAGCAGCGTTACGGGGAATTCACCCCTCCACTTT. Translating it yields CASSVTGNSPLHF.

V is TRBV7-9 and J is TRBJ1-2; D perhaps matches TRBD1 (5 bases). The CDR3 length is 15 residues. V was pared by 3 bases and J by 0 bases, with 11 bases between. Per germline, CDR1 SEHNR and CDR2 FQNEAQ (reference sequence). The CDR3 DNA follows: TGTGCCAGCAGCTTCCGGGACCCCGCTAACTATGGCTACACCTTC. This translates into CASSFRDPANYGYTF.

CDR3 DNA sequence: TGTGCCAGCATGAACACTGAAGCTTTCTTT. Amino acid sequence: CASMNTEAFF. This chain uses TRBV6-5 with TRBJ1-1; D is uncertain. Trimming pared 7 bases from V and 0 bases from J, leaving 0 bases between. Germline V gives CDR1 MNHEY, CDR2 SVGAGI. The CDR3 has 10 residues.

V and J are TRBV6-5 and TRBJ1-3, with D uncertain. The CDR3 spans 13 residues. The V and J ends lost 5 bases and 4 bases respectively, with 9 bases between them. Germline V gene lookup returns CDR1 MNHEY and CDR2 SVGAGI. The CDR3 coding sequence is TGTGCCAGCAGTAGAGGACCGGGAAACACCATATATTTT. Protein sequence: CASSRGPGNTIYF.

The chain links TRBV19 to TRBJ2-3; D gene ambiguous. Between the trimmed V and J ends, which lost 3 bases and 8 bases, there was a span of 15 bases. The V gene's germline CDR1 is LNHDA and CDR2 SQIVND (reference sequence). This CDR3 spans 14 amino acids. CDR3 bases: TGTGCCAGTAGTATCCCGAGGTGGAGAGCTACGCAGTATTTT. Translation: CASSIPRWRATQYF.

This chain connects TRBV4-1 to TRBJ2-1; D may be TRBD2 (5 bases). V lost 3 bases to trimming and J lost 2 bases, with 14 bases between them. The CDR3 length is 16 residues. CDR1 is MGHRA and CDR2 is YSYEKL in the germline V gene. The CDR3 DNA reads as TGCGCCAGCAGCCACATAAGGTCGACTACCTACAATGAGCAGTTCTTC. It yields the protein CASSHIRSTTYNEQFF.

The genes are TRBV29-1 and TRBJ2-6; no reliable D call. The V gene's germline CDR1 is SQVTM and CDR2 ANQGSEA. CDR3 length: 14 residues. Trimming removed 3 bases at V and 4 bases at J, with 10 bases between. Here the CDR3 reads CSVDASLGANVLTF. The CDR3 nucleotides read TGCAGCGTTGATGCCTCGTTAGGGGCCAACGTCCTGACTTTC.

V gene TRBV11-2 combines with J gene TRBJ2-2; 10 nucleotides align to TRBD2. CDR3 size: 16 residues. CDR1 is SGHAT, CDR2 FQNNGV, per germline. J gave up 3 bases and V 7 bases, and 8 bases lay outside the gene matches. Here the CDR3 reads CASIIRLAGDTGELFF. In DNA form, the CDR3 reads TGTGCCAGCATCATACGCCTAGCGGGAGACACCGGGGAGCTGTTTTTT. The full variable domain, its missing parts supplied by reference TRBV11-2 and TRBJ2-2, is EAGVAQSPRYKIIEKRQSVAFWCNPISGHATLYWYQQILGQGPKLLIQFQNNGVVDDSQLPKDRFSAERLKGVDSTLKIQPAKLEDSAVYLCASIIRLAGDTGELFFGEGSRLTVL.

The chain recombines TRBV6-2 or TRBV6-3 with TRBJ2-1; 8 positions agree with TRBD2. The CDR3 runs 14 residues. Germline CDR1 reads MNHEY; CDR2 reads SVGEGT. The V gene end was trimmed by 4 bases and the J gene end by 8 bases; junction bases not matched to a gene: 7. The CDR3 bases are TGTGCCAGCAGTTCAGGACTAGCAGGCTATGAGCAGTTCTTC. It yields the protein CASSSGLAGYEQFF.